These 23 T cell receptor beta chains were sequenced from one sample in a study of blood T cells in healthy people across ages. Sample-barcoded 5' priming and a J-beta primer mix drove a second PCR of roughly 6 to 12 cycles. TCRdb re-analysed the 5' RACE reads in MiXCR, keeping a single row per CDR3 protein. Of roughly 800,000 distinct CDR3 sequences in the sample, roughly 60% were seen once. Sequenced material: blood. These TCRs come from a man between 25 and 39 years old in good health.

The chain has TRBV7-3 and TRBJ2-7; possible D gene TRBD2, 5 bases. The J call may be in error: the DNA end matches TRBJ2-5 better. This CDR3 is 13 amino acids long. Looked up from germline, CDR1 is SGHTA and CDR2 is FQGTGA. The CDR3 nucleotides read TGTGCCAGCAGCACCCGGGAACGAGAGACCCAGTACTTC. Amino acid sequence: CASSTRERETQYF.

This CDR3 is CASSYSIGRDRETQYF. The CDR3 coding sequence is TGTGCCAGCAGTTACTCGATCGGGAGGGATAGGGAGACCCAGTACTTC. The V gene is TRBV6-6, the J gene TRBJ2-5; 8 bases line up with TRBD2. V dropped 0 bases and J dropped 5; count of bases not matched to a gene: 8. Per the germline V gene, CDR1 is MNHNY and CDR2 is SVGAGI (reference sequence). The CDR3 contains 16 residues.

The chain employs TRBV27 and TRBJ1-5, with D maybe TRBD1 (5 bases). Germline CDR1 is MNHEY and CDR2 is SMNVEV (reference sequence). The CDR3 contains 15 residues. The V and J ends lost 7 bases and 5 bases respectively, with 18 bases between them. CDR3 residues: CASNPKGTLDQPQHF. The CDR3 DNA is TGTGCCAGCAACCCAAAGGGGACCCTGGATCAGCCCCAGCATTTT.

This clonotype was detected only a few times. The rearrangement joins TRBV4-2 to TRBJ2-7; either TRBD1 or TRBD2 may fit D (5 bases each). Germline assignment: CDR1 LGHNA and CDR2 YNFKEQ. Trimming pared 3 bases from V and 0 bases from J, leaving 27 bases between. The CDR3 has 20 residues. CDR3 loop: CASSQGRTYSGSYYSYEQYF. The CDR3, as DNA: TGTGCCAGCAGCCAGGGACGAACTTATTCAGGCTCGTATTACTCCTACGAGCAGTACTTC.

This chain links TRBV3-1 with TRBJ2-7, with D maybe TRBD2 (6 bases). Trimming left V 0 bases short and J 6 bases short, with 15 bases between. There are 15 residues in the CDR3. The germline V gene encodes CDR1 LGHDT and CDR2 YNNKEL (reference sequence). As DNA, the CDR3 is TGTGCCAGCAGCCAAGATCTAACGGGAGCTAGCGAGCAGTACTTC. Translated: CASSQDLTGASEQYF.

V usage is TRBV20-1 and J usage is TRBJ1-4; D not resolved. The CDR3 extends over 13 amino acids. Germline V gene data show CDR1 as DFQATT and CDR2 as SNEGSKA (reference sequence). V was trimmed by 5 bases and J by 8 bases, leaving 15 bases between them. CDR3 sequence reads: CSAAPIRREKLFF. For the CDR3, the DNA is TGCAGTGCTGCCCCCATCCGCCGGGAAAAACTGTTTTTT.

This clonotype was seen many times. The CDR3 DNA is TGCAGTGCTGGACTAGCGGGACAAGAGACCCAGTACTTC. Translating gives CSAGLAGQETQYF. The rearrangement uses TRBV20-1 and TRBJ2-5; TRBD2 matches 12 bases. Germline trimming cut 5 bases from V and 2 bases from J; bases unmatched to any gene: 0. Per germline, CDR1 DFQATT and CDR2 SNEGSKA (reference sequence). The CDR3 runs to 13 residues.

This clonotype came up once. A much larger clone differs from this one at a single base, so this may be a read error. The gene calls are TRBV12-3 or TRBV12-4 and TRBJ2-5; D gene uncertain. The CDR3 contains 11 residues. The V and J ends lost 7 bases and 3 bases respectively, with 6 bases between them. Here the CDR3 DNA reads TGTGCCAGCACCCGAGAAGAGACCCAGTACTTC. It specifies CASTREETQYF.

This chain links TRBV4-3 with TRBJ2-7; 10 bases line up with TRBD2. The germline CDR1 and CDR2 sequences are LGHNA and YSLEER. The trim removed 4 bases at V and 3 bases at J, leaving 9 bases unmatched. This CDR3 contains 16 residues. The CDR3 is CASSPPGASGSYEQYF. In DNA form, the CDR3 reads TGCGCCAGCAGCCCCCCTGGGGCTAGCGGGAGCTACGAGCAGTACTTC.

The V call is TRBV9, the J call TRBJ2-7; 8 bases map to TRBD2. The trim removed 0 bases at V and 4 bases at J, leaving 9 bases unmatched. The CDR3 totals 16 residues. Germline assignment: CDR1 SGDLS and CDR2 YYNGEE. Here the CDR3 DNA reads TGTGCCAGCAGCGTAGGAAGCGGGGGCTGGGGATACGAGCAGTACTTC. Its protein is CASSVGSGGWGYEQYF.

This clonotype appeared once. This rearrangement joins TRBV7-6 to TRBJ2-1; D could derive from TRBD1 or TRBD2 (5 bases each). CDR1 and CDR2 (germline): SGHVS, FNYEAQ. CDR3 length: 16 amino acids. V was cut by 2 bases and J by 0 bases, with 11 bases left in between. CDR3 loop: CASSLTWGSSYNEQFF. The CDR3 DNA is TGTGCCAGCAGCTTAACCTGGGGGAGCTCCTACAATGAGCAGTTCTTC.

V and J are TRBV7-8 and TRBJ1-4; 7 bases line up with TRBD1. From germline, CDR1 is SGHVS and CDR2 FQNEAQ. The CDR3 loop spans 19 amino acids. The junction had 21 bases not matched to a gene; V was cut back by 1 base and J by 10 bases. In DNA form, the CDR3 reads TGTGCCAGCAGCTTAGGCGGGAGGACAGGAAGGTTGAGATTCGGAAAACTGTTTTTT. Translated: CASSLGGRTGRLRFGKLFF.

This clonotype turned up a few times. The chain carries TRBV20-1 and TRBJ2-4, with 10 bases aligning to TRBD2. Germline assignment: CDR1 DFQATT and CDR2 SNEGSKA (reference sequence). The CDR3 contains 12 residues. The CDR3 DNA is TGCAGCTCAGATAGCGGGAGGAACATTCAGTACTTC. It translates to CSSDSGRNIQYF.

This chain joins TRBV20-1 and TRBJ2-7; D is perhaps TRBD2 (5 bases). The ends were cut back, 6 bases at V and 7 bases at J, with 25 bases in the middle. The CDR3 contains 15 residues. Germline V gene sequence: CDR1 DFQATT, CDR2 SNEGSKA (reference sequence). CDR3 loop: CSAPLLGSPPTEQYF. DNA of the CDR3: TGCAGTGCACCCCTACTTGGGAGCCCTCCTACGGAGCAGTACTTC.

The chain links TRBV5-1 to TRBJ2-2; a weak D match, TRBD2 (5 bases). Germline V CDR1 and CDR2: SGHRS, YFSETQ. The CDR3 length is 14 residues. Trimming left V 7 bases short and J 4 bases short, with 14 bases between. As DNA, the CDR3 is TGCGCCAGCTCGCCGGAGGTGGCCACCGGGGAGCTGTTTTTT. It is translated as CASSPEVATGELFF.

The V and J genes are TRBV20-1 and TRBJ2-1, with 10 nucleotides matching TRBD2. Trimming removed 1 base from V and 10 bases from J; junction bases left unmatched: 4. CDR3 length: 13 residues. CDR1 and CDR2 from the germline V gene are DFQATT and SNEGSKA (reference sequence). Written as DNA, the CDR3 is TGCAGTGCTAGAGCTAGCGGGAGATGCGAGCAGTTCTTC. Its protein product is CSARASGRCEQFF.

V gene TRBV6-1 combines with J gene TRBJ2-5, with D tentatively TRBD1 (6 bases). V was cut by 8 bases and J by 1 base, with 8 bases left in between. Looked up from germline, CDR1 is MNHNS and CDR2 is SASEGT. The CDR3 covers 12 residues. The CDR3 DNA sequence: TGTGCCAGCGCGGACAGCCAAGAGACCCAGTACTTC. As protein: CASADSQETQYF.

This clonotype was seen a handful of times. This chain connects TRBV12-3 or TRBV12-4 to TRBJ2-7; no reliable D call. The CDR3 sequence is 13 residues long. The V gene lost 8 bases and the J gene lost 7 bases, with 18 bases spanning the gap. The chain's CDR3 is CASAGNAGWEQYF. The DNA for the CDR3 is TGTGCCAGCGCAGGAAACGCCGGGTGGGAGCAGTACTTC.

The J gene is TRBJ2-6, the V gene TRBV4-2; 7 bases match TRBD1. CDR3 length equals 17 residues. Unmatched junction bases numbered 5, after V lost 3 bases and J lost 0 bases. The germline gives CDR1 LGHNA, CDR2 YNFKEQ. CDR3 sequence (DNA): TGTGCCAGCAGCCACCAGGGGGTTAACTCTGGGGCCAACGTCCTGACTTTC. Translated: CASSHQGVNSGANVLTF.

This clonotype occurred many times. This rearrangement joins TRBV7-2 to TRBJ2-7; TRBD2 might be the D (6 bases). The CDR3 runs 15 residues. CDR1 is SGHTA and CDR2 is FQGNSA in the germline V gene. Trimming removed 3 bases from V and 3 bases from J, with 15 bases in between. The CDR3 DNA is TGTGCCAGCAGCTTTGGTTCGGAGGGCAACTACGAGCAGTACTTC. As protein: CASSFGSEGNYEQYF.

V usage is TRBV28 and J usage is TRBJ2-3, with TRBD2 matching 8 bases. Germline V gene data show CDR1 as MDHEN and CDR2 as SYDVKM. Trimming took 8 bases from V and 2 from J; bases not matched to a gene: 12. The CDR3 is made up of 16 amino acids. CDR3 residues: CASGTLGLEYTDTQYF. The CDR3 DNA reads TGTGCCAGCGGTACGTTGGGACTAGAATACACAGATACGCAGTATTTT.

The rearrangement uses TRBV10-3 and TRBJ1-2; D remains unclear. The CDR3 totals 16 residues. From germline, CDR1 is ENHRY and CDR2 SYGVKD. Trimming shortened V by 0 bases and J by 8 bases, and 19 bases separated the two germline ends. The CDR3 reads CAISESATGSGPGYTF. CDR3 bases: TGTGCCATCAGTGAGTCGGCTACGGGGTCCGGTCCAGGCTACACCTTC.

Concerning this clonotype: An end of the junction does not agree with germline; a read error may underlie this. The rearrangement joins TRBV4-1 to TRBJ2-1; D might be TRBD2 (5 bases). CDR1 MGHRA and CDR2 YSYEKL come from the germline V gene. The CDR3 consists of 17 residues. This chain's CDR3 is CASGQGRGLLTYNEQFF. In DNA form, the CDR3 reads TGCGCCAGCGGCCAAGGGAGAGGACTCCTAACCTACAATGAGCAGTTCTTC.